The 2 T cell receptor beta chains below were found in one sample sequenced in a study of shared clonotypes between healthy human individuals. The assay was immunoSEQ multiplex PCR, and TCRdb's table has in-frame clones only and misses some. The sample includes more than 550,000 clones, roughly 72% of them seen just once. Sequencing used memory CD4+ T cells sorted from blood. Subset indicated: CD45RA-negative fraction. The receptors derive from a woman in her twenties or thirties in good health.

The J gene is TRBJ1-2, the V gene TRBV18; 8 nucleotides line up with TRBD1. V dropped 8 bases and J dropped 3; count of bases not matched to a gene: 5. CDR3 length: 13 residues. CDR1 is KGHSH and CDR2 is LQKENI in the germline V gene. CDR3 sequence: CASTEGQDYGYTF. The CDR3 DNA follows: TGTGCCAGCACAGAGGGACAGGACTATGGCTACACCTTC.

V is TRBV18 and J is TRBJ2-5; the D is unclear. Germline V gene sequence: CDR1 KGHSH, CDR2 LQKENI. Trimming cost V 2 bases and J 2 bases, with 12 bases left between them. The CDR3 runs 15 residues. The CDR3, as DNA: TGTGCCAGCTCACCAAGAACGGACGGTCAAGAGACCCAGTACTTC. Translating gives CASSPRTDGQETQYF.